This TCR beta chain was captured in a study of blood T cell repertoires in COVID-19. Looking at the study overall: PBMCs, B-cell-depleted T cells, or T cells were the source of the cDNA or gDNA that made up the material.

Clones were read by immunoSEQ multiplex PCR, and TCRdb kept only the in-frame ones, dropping some. The sample contains 190,000 or so clones, 85% to 90% of which appear only once. Germline V CDR1 and CDR2: MDHEN, SYDVKM. CDR3 length equals 14 residues. V was clipped by 3 bases and J by 4 bases, with 12 bases between them. The sequence was collected from a man aged 40-55 years with active or convalescent COVID-19. The sequenced sample was peripheral blood. The chain links TRBV28 to TRBJ1-1; TRBD1 is a possible D gene (5 bases). CDR3: CASSFFFRVTEAFF. The CDR3, as DNA: TGTGCCAGCAGTTTTTTTTTCAGGGTCACTGAAGCTTTCTTT.